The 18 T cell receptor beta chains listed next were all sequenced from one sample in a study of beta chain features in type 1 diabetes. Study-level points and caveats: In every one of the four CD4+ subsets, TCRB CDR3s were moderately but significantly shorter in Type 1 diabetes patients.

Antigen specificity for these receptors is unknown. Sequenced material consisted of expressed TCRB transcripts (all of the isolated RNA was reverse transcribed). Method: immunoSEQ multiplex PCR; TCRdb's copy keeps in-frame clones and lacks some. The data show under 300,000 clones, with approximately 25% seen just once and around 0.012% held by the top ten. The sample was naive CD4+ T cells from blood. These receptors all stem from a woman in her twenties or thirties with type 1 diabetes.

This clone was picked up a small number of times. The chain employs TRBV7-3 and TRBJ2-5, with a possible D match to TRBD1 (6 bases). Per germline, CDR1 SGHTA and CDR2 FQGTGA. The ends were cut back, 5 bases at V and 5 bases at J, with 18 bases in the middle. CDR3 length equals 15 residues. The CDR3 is CASSASRGRVETQYF. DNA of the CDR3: TGTGCCAGCAGCGCCTCCAGGGGACGCGTCGAGACCCAGTACTTC. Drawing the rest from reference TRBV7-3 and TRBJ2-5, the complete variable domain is GAGVSQTPSNKVTEKGKYVELRCDPISGHTALYWYRQSLGQGPEFLIYFQGTGAADDSGLPNDRFFAVRPEGSVSTLKIQRTERGDSAVYLCASSASRGRVETQYFGPGTRLLVL.

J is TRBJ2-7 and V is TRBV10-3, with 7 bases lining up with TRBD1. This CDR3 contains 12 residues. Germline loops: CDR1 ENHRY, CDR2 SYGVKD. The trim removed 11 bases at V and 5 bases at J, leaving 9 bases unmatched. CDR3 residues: CAAKGGSDEQYF. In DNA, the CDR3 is TGTGCCGCTAAAGGGGGCTCGGACGAGCAGTACTTC.

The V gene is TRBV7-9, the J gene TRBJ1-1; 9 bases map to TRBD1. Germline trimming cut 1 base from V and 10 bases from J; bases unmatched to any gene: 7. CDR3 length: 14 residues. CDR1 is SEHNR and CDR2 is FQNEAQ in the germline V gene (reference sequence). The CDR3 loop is CASSLGTGERRAFF. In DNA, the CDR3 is TGTGCCAGCAGCTTAGGGACAGGGGAGAGGCGAGCTTTCTTT.

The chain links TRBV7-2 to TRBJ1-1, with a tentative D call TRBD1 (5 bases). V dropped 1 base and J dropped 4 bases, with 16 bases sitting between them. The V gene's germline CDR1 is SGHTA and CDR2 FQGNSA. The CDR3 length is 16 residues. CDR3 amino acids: CASSLGWAGSTTEAFF. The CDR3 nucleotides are TGTGCCAGCAGCTTAGGGTGGGCAGGGTCGACCACTGAAGCTTTCTTT.

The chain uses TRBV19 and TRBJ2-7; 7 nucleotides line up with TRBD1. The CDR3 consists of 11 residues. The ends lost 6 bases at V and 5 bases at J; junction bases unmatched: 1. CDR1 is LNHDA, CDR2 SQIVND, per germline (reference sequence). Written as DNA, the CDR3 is TGTGCCAGTAGCACAGGGGACGAGCAGTACTTC. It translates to CASSTGDEQYF.

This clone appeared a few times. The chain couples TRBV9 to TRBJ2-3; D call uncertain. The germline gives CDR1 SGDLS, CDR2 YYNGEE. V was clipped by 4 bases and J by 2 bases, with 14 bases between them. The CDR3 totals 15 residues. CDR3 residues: CASSTHVRVTDTQYF. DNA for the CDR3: TGTGCCAGCAGCACCCATGTCCGGGTCACAGATACGCAGTATTTT. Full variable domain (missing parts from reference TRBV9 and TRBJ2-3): DSGVTQTPKHLITATGQRVTLRCSPRSGDLSVYWYQQSLDQGLQFLIQYYNGEERAKGNILERFSAQQFPDLHSELNLSSLELGDSALYFCASSTHVRVTDTQYFGPGTRLTVL.

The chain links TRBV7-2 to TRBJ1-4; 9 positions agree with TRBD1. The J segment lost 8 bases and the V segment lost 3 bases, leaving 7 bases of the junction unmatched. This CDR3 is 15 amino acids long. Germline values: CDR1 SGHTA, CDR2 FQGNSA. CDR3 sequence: CASSFRQGGQEKLFF. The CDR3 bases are TGTGCCAGCAGCTTCAGACAGGGGGGGCAGGAAAAACTGTTTTTT.

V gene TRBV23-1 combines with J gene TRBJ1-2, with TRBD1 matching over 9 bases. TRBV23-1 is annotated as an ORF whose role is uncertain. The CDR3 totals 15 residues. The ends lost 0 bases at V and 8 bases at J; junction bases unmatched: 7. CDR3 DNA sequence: TGCGCCAGCAGTCAATCGGGACAGGGCGCAATGGGCTACACCTTC. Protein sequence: CASSQSGQGAMGYTF.

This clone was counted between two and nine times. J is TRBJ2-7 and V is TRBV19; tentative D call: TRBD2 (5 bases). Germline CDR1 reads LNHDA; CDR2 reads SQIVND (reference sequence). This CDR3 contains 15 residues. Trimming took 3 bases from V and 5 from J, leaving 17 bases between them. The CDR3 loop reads CASSILGLGLNEQYF. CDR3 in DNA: TGTGCCAGTAGTATCCTTGGACTGGGTCTGAACGAGCAGTACTTC.

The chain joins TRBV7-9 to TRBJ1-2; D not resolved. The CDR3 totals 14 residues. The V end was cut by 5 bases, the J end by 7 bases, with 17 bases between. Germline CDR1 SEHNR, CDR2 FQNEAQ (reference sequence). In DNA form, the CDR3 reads TGTGCCAGCAGCCCACTATTTGAGGGAGGTGGCTACACCTTC. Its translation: CASSPLFEGGGYTF.

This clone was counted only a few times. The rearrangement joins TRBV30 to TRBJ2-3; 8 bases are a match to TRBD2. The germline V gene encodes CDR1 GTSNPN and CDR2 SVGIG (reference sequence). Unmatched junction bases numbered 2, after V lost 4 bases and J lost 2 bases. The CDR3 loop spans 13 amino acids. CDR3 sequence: CAWIAGPTDTQYF. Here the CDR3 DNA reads TGTGCCTGGATAGCGGGACCCACAGATACGCAGTATTTT.

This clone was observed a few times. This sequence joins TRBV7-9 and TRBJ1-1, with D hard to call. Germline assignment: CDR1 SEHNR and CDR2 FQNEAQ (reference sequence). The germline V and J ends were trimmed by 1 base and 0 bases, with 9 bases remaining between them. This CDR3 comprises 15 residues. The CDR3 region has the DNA TGTGCCAGCAGCTTAGAGAGCGGTGTGAACACTGAAGCTTTCTTT. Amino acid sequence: CASSLESGVNTEAFF.

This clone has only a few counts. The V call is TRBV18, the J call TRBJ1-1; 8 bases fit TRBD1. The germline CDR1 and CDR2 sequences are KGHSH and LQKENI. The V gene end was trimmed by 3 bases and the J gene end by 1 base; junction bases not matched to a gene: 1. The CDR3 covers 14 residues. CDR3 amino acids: CASSPGQENTEAFF. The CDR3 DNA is TGTGCCAGCTCACCGGGACAGGAGAACACTGAAGCTTTCTTT.

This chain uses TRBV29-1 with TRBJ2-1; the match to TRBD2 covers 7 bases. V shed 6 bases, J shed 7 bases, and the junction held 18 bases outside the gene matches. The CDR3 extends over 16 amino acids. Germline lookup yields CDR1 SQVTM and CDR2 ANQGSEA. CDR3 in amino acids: CSVCTGSAGVSNEQFF. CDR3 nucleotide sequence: TGCAGCGTCTGTACTGGAAGTGCGGGAGTCTCGAATGAGCAGTTCTTC.

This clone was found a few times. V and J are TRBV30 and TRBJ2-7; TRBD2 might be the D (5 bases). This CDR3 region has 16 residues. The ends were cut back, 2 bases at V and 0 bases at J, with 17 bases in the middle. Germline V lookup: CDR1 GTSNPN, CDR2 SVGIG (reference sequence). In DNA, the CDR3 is TGTGCCTGGAGTCGGGGATGGCGGAAAGACTCCTACGAGCAGTACTTC. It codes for CAWSRGWRKDSYEQYF.

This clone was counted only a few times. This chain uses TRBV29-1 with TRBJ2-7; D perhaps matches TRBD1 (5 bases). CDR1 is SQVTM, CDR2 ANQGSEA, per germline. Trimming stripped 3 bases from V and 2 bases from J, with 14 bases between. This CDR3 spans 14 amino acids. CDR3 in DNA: TGCAGCGTTGACTCCGGACAAGGAACCTACGAGCAGTACTTC. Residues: CSVDSGQGTYEQYF.

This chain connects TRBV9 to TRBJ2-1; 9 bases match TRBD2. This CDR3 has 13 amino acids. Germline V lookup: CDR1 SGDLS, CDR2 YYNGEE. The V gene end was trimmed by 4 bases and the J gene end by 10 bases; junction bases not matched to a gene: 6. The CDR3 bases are TGTGCCAGCAGCTTAGCGGGAGAAGGGGAGCAGTTCTTC. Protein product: CASSLAGEGEQFF.

The CDR3 reads CATSRDRDTGYEQYF. The CDR3 nucleotides are TGTGCCACCAGCAGAGATAGGGACACCGGATACGAGCAGTACTTC. V is TRBV15 and J is TRBJ2-7, with D possibly matching TRBD1 (6 bases). Germline assignment: CDR1 LNHNV and CDR2 YYDKDF (reference sequence). The CDR3 loop spans 15 amino acids. V was cut by 0 bases and J by 4 bases, with 13 bases left in between.